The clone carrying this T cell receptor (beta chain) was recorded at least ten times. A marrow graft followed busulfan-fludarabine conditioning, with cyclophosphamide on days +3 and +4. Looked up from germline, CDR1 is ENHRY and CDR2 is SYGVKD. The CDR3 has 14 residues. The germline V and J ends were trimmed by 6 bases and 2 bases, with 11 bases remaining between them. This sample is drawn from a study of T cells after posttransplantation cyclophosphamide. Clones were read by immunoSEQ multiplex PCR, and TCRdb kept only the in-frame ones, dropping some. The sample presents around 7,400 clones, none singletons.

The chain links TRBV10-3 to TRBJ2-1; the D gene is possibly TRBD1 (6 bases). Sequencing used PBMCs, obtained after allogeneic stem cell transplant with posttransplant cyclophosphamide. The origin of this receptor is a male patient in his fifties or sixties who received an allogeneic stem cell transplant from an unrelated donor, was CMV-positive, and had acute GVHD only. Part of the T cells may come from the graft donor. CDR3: CAIRNRATYNEQFF. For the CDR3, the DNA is TGTGCCATCAGGAACAGGGCTACCTACAATGAGCAGTTCTTC.